This entry lists 24 T cell receptor beta chains sequenced from one sample in a study of T cell responses to AZD1222 COVID-19 vaccine. Assay used: immunoSEQ multiplex PCR; TCRdb lists only in-frame clones, some missing. The sample shows about 180,000 clones, about 86% of them seen only once. The source was peripheral blood, collected on day 0 of AZD1222 vaccination. Receptors originate from an adult in good health.

The table lists this clone with a few counts. For the CDR3, the DNA is TGCGCCAGCAGCCAAGAAGTCCCGGGACAGGTCGGAAACACCATATATTTT. Translated: CASSQEVPGQVGNTIYF. The chain joins TRBV4-3 to TRBJ1-3; TRBD1 aligns across 8 bases. V dropped 0 bases and J dropped 4; count of bases not matched to a gene: 8. Per the germline V gene, CDR1 is LGHNA and CDR2 is YSLEER. The CDR3 is 17 residues long.

The chain recombines TRBV7-9 with TRBJ2-1, with TRBD2 identical over 12 bases. Per the germline V gene, CDR1 is SEHNR and CDR2 is FQNEAQ (reference sequence). Trimming at V came to 0 bases and at J to 9 bases, leaving 0 bases not matched to a gene. The CDR3 extends over 14 amino acids. The CDR3 DNA sequence: TGTGCCAGCAGCTTAGCACTAGCGGGAGGTGAGCAGTTCTTC. This translates into CASSLALAGGEQFF.

This sequence joins TRBV19 and TRBJ2-3; 7 positions match TRBD1. CDR1 LNHDA and CDR2 SQIVND come from the germline V gene (reference sequence). This CDR3 is built from 15 residues. The V segment lost 3 bases and the J segment 1 base; nucleotides outside the gene matches: 4. The CDR3 DNA sequence: TGTGCCAGTAGTATCTTGACAGGGCGCACAGATACGCAGTATTTT. This encodes CASSILTGRTDTQYF.

The V call is TRBV28, the J call TRBJ2-7; either TRBD1 or TRBD2 may supply D (6 bases each). V lost 6 bases, J lost 3 bases, and 12 bases lay in between. This CDR3 comprises 13 residues. Germline-derived CDR1 and CDR2 are MDHEN and SYDVKM. CDR3 nucleotides: TGTGCCAGCAGGGGAGGACAGTTCTACGAGCAGTACTTC. Encoded protein: CASRGGQFYEQYF.

Worth noting for this clone: Mismatch with germline at one junction end may stem from a read error. The CDR3 region has the DNA TGTGCTAGCAGCTTATCACAGGGGTCAGGGGAGCTGTTTTTT. It specifies CASSLSQGSGELFF. The genes are TRBV7-7 and TRBJ2-2; TRBD1 matches at 7 bases. The V gene's germline CDR1 is SSHAT and CDR2 FNYEAQ (reference sequence). The CDR3 extends over 14 amino acids. Full variable domain (remainder filled in from reference TRBV7-7 and TRBJ2-2): GAGVSQSPRYKVTKRGQDVTLRCDPISSHATLYWYQQALGQGPEFLTYFNYEAQPDKSGLPSDRFSAERPEGSISTLTIQRTEQRDSAMYRCASSLSQGSGELFFGEGSRLTVL.

The genes are TRBV11-1 and TRBJ2-2; D gene ambiguous. CDR3 length: 14 residues. Between the trimmed V and J ends, which lost 3 bases and 4 bases, there was a span of 9 bases. Germline V CDR1 and CDR2: SGHAT, FQDESV (reference sequence). For the CDR3, the DNA is TGTGCCAGCAGCTTGTGGAAGGCCACCGGGGAGCTGTTTTTT. This codes for CASSLWKATGELFF.

V gene TRBV2 combines with J gene TRBJ2-3, with D unresolved. The length of the CDR3 is 16 residues. The germline V and J ends were trimmed by 6 bases and 0 bases, with 16 bases remaining between them. Germline V gene data show CDR1 as SNHLY and CDR2 as FYNNEI. CDR3 sequence: CASRHSDGTSTDTQYF. Written as DNA, the CDR3 is TGTGCCAGCAGACACTCGGACGGCACTAGCACAGATACGCAGTATTTT.

The genes are TRBV3-1 (or the pseudogene TRBV3-2) and TRBJ2-2, with 9 bases lining up with TRBD1. The CDR3 consists of 15 residues. Germline V gene data show CDR1 as LGHDT and CDR2 as YNNKEL (reference sequence). V was clipped by 3 bases and J by 4 bases; unmatched bases: 3. CDR3 bases: TGTGCCAGCAGCCAGGGACAGGGTGGCACCGGGGAGCTGTTTTTT. Its protein is CASSQGQGGTGELFF.

The V gene is TRBV4-3, the J gene TRBJ2-3, with D perhaps being TRBD1 or TRBD2 (5 bases each). Looked up from germline, CDR1 is LGHNA and CDR2 is YSLEER. The CDR3 sequence is 18 residues long. Between the trimmed V and J ends, which lost 0 bases and 5 bases, there was a span of 21 bases. CDR3 residues: CASSQDPPPSGRGDTQYF. The CDR3 coding sequence is TGCGCCAGCAGCCAAGATCCCCCCCCCTCGGGGCGAGGAGATACGCAGTATTTT.

The chain links TRBV28 to TRBJ1-2, with no clear D. The germline gives CDR1 MDHEN, CDR2 SYDVKM. There are 11 residues in the CDR3. V lost 4 bases to trimming and J lost 4 bases, with 4 bases between them. CDR3: CASSSAYGYTF. In DNA, the CDR3 is TGTGCCAGCAGTTCGGCCTATGGCTACACCTTC.

The chain joins TRBV4-1 to TRBJ1-5; TRBD1 aligns across 8 bases. V shed 6 bases, J shed 6 bases, and the junction held 7 bases outside the gene matches. The CDR3 runs 14 residues. The germline V gene encodes CDR1 MGHRA and CDR2 YSYEKL. The CDR3 sequence: CASRDDRGTQPQHF. The CDR3 DNA is TGCGCCAGCAGGGACGACAGGGGAACTCAGCCCCAGCATTTT.

The chain carries TRBV6-1 and TRBJ1-1; no firm D call. The V end lost 1 base, the J end lost 5 bases, and 8 bases lay between the germline ends. Germline CDR1 is MNHNS and CDR2 is SASEGT. The CDR3 consists of 13 residues. CDR3 sequence reads: CASSEDRGTEAFF. DNA of the CDR3: TGTGCCAGCAGTGAAGACAGAGGAACTGAAGCTTTCTTT.

CDR3 amino acids: CTSRQGETQYF. CDR3 coding DNA: TGCACCTCGCGGCAGGGAGAGACCCAGTACTTC. This rearrangement joins TRBV20-1 to TRBJ2-5, with TRBD1 as a possible D gene (5 bases). The CDR3 totals 11 residues. Per germline, CDR1 DFQATT and CDR2 SNEGSKA (reference sequence).

V and J are TRBV3-1 (or the pseudogene TRBV3-2) and TRBJ2-5, with D unclear. The CDR3 has 16 amino acids. The V gene lost 0 bases and the J gene lost 0 bases, with 11 bases spanning the gap. Germline values: CDR1 LGHDT, CDR2 YNNKEL (reference sequence). The CDR3: CASSQDSTEHQETQYF. CDR3 nucleotide sequence: TGTGCCAGCAGCCAAGATTCAACAGAGCACCAAGAGACCCAGTACTTC.

The chain uses TRBV30 and TRBJ2-2, with D tentatively TRBD2 (6 bases). CDR3 length equals 13 residues. Germline V gene sequence: CDR1 GTSNPN, CDR2 SVGIG (reference sequence). The V gene lost 3 bases and the J gene lost 4 bases, with 9 bases spanning the gap. The DNA for the CDR3 is TGTGCCTGGAGCGGGGGTTTCACCGGGGAGCTGTTTTTT. Encoded protein: CAWSGGFTGELFF.

The genes are TRBV7-2 and TRBJ2-5; D gene ambiguous. CDR1 and CDR2 (germline): SGHTA, FQGNSA. Trimming removed 1 base from V and 1 base from J, with 10 bases in between. This CDR3 spans 15 amino acids. The CDR3 loop reads CASSLDHSFQETQYF. The DNA of the CDR3 is TGTGCCAGCAGCTTAGATCACAGTTTCCAAGAGACCCAGTACTTC. The variable domain in full, completed from reference TRBV7-2 and TRBJ2-5, reads GAGVSQSPSNKVTEKGKDVELRCDPISGHTALYWYRQSLGQGLEFLIYFQGNSAPDKSGLPSDRFSAERTGGSVSTLTIQRTQQEDSAVYLCASSLDHSFQETQYFGPGTRLLVL.

This clone was counted a few times. This sequence joins TRBV19 and TRBJ2-2; weak D call: TRBD2 (6 bases). Germline V gene sequence: CDR1 LNHDA, CDR2 SQIVND (reference sequence). The CDR3 sequence is 14 residues long. V was clipped by 6 bases and J by 5 bases, with 13 bases between them. The DNA for the CDR3 is TGTGCCAGTAGAGGCGGGAAGGTTACCGGGGAGCTGTTTTTT. Translated: CASRGGKVTGELFF.

CDR3 sequence (DNA): TGTGCCAGCAGCTTCGCCACCGGGGAGCTGTTTTTT. Its protein product is CASSFATGELFF. This sequence joins TRBV11-2 and TRBJ2-2; unclear D gene. The CDR3 length is 12 residues. Germline values: CDR1 SGHAT, CDR2 FQNNGV. V dropped 3 bases and J dropped 4 bases, with 3 bases sitting between them.

As concerns this clone: The same CDR3 can be traced to other DNA sequences in this sample. The chain carries TRBV6-4 and TRBJ2-1; 14 nucleotides agree with TRBD2. The germline V gene encodes CDR1 MRHNA and CDR2 SNTAGT. V lost 4 bases to trimming and J lost 7 bases; unmatched junction nucleotides: 0. This CDR3 is built from 14 residues. The CDR3 DNA reads as TGTGCCAGCAGTGGACTAGCGGGGGGGAATGAGCAGTTCTTC. Translation: CASSGLAGGNEQFF.

The CDR3 loop reads CASSVAEGKNSPLHF. The CDR3 DNA reads TGTGCCAGCAGCGTAGCAGAGGGGAAGAATTCACCCCTCCACTTT. The chain links TRBV9 to TRBJ1-6, with D possibly being TRBD1 (5 bases). The V gene's germline CDR1 is SGDLS and CDR2 YYNGEE. The CDR3 consists of 15 residues. V lost 0 bases and J lost 7, with 11 bases in between.

This clone showed up just a few times. The rearrangement joins TRBV11-2 to TRBJ1-3; D gene unclear. V shed 3 bases and J shed 0 bases, with 9 bases lying between them. Germline CDR1 reads SGHAT; CDR2 reads FQNNGV. The CDR3 extends over 15 amino acids. The CDR3 spells CASSLEPSSGNTIYF. Here the CDR3 DNA reads TGTGCCAGCAGCTTGGAGCCTAGCTCTGGAAACACCATATATTTT.

The sample holds a few counts of this clone. The J gene is TRBJ1-5, the V gene TRBV19; a possible D gene is TRBD1 (5 bases). CDR1 and CDR2 from the germline V gene are LNHDA and SQIVND (reference sequence). CDR3 size: 16 residues. V lost 5 bases and J lost 0, with 14 bases in between. The CDR3 is CASSAPQAPSNQPQHF. The DNA for the CDR3 is TGTGCCAGTAGTGCCCCACAGGCCCCTAGCAATCAGCCCCAGCATTTT.

The V and J genes are TRBV2 and TRBJ1-4; 10 nucleotides align to TRBD1. With V trimmed by 6 bases and J by 4 bases, 8 bases remained unmatched. The length of the CDR3 is 16 residues. The germline V gene encodes CDR1 SNHLY and CDR2 FYNNEI. CDR3 bases: TGTGCCAGCAGGCCGGGACAGGGGCGTGGTAATGAAAAACTGTTTTTT. It is translated as CASRPGQGRGNEKLFF.

This chain connects TRBV29-1 to TRBJ1-2; D gene uncertain. Germline assignment: CDR1 SQVTM and CDR2 ANQGSEA. There are 12 residues in the CDR3. The germline V and J ends were trimmed by 3 bases and 5 bases, with 10 bases remaining between them. CDR3 loop: CSVEEGWYGYTF. Here the CDR3 DNA reads TGCAGCGTTGAGGAGGGATGGTATGGCTACACCTTC.